The clone carrying this TCR beta chain appeared many times. Its antigen is not known. This sample is part of a study of breast tumors, draining lymph nodes, adjacent tissues. Study results and limitations: Data fit most tumor T cells coming from lymph node, expanding in tumor. Tumor repertoires ranked between lymph nodes and nontumor tissue in diversity, with V and J gene preferences. Luminal-like breast cancer showed significantly greater tumor-nontumor repertoire similarity than basal-like breast cancer did.

J was trimmed by 3 bases and V by 7 bases; bases with no gene match: 11. The germline V gene has CDR1 GTSNPN and CDR2 SVGIG (reference sequence). The CDR3 has 17 residues. TCRdb reprocessed the multiplex PCR reads via MiXCR and lists one record per CDR3 protein. Found here are around 140,000 distinct CDR3 sequences, 20% to 25% of them singletons; the top ten hold 2.5% to 3%. Breast cancer patients provided tissue from their axillary draining lymph nodes. The TCR comes from a female donor with breast cancer. Some clones in this sample may be carry-over from other donors' samples. The sequenced sample was axillary lymph node tissue. The chain recombines TRBV30 with TRBJ2-3; 15 bases are a match to TRBD2. CDR3 sequence: CASRKGLAGGSTDTQYF. Written as DNA, the CDR3 is TGTGCCTCCCGGAAGGGACTAGCGGGAGGTAGTACAGATACGCAGTATTTT.